Listed below are T cell receptor beta chains from one sample, sequenced in a study of blood T cell repertoires in COVID-19. Here immunoSEQ multiplex PCR was the method, and the copy in TCRdb shows in-frame clones only, minus some. The sample has 250,000 to 300,000 clones; 88% are singletons. Sequenced input: PBMCs or T cells enriched from blood (not recorded which). These receptors were collected from a woman aged 25-40 years who had recovered from COVID-19. CDR3s include the opening cysteine and the closing phenylalanine or tryptophan. D genes are given only for firm matches. A row's size may be missing; if present it is once, few, many or a size class.

j_call v_call clone_size d_call cdr3_aa cdr3_nt
TRBJ1-2 TRBV2 NA NA CASGTFRNYGYTF TGTGCCAGCGGGACATTCCGTAACTATGGCTACACCTTC
TRBJ1-5 TRBV4-1 NA NA CASSQETGNYQPQHF TGCGCCAGCAGCCAAGAGACGGGAAACTATCAGCCCCAGCATTTT
TRBJ1-2 TRBV5-1 NA NA CASSPPHTNYGYTF TGCGCCAGCAGCCCTCCACACACTAACTATGGCTACACCTTC
TRBJ2-3 TRBV28 NA NA CASSFLGDTTRTDTQYF TGTGCCAGCAGTTTTCTAGGGGATACTACGAGGACAGATACGCAGTATTTT
TRBJ2-6 TRBV24-1 NA TRBD1 CATSDPPGQGAGANVLTF TGTGCCACCAGTGACCCTCCGGGACAGGGGGCTGGGGCCAACGTCCTGACTTTC
TRBJ1-2 TRBV27 NA TRBD1 CASSPRDRGNGYTF TGTGCCAGCAGTCCCCGGGACAGGGGAAATGGCTACACCTTC
TRBJ1-6 TRBV9 NA NA CASSVGGTPNSPLHF TGTGCCAGCAGCGTGGGAGGTACACCTAATTCACCCCTCCACTTT
TRBJ1-2 TRBV14 NA NA CASSPSSYGYTF TGTGCCAGCAGCCCGTCTTCCTATGGCTACACCTTC
TRBJ2-3 TRBV13 NA NA CASSLLSGSGTDTQYF TGTGCCAGCAGCCTCCTGTCGGGGTCTGGCACAGATACGCAGTATTTT
TRBJ1-1 TRBV5-1 few NA CASSLGAAMNTEAFF TGCGCCAGCAGCTTGGGTGCAGCGATGAACACTGAAGCTTTCTTT
TRBJ1-2 TRBV10-3 NA NA CAISGGTAYGYTF TGTGCCATCAGTGGGGGGACTGCGTATGGCTACACCTTC
TRBJ2-5 TRBV5-1 NA TRBD2 CASSPGLAGAGQETQYF TGCGCCAGCAGCCCCGGACTAGCGGGGGCGGGCCAAGAGACCCAGTACTTC
TRBJ2-7 TRBV6-4 NA NA CATSGDWVYEQYF TGTGCCACCTCGGGGGACTGGGTCTACGAGCAGTACTTC
TRBJ2-5 TRBV5-1 NA NA CASSLGALGGETQYF TGCGCCAGCAGCTTGGGGGCCTTAGGGGGAGAGACCCAGTACTTC
TRBJ1-6 TRBV19 few NA CASANRGGRADSPLHF TGTGCCAGTGCTAATCGGGGGGGGCGTGCTGATTCACCCCTCCACTTT
TRBJ2-1 TRBV5-4 NA TRBD2 CASSSPSAGGSYNEQFF TGTGCCAGCAGCTCCCCTTCTGCGGGAGGTTCCTACAATGAGCAGTTCTTC
TRBJ1-3 TRBV7-9 NA NA CASSLVLSNSGNTIYF TGTGCCAGCAGCTTAGTGTTGAGCAACTCTGGAAACACCATATATTTT
TRBJ2-5 TRBV3-1/TRBV3-2 NA NA CASSQHNSRDSQETQYF TGTGCCAGCAGCCAGCATAATTCCCGGGACTCGCAAGAGACCCAGTACTTC
TRBJ2-7 TRBV6-6 NA TRBD1 CASSFLGQGGEQYF TGTGCCAGCAGTTTCCTCGGACAGGGGGGCGAGCAGTACTTC
TRBJ1-6 TRBV5-1 few TRBD1 CASSSDRGFYSPLHF TGCGCCAGCAGCTCGGACAGGGGTTTTTATTCACCCCTCCACTTT
TRBJ1-3 TRBV9 NA NA CASSDGESSSGNTIYF TGTGCCAGCAGCGATGGAGAATCCAGCTCTGGAAACACCATATATTTT
TRBJ1-1 TRBV10-3 NA TRBD1 CATRTQGAVMNTEAFF TGTGCCACCAGGACCCAGGGGGCTGTGATGAACACTGAAGCTTTCTTT
TRBJ1-1 TRBV27 NA NA CASSSVGRADTEAFF TGTGCCAGCTCTTCAGTGGGCAGGGCGGATACTGAAGCTTTCTTT